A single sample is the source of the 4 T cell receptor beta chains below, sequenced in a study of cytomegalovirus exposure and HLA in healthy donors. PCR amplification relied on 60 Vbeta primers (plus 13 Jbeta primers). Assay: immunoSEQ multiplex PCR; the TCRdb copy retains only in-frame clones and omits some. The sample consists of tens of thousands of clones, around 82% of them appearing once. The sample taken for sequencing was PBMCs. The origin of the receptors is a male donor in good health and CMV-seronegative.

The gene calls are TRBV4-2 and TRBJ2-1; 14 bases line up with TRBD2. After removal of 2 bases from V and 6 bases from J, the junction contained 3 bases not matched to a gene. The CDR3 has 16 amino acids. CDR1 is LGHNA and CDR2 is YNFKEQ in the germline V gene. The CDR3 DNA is TGTGCCAGCAGCCAACGGACTAGCGGGGGGCTCAATGAGCAGTTCTTC. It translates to CASSQRTSGGLNEQFF.

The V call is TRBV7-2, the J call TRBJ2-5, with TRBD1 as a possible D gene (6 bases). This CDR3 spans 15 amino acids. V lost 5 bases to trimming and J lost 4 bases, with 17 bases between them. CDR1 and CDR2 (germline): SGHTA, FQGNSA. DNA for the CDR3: TGTGCCAGCAGCCCGACCTCCCAGGGGAGAGAGACCCAGTACTTC. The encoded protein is CASSPTSQGRETQYF.

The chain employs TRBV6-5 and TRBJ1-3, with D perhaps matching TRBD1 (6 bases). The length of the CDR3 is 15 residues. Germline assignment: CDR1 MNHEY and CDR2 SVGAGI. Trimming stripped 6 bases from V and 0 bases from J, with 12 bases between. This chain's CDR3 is CASRRGTYSGNTIYF. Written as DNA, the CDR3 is TGTGCCAGCAGGAGGGGGACCTACTCTGGAAACACCATATATTTT.

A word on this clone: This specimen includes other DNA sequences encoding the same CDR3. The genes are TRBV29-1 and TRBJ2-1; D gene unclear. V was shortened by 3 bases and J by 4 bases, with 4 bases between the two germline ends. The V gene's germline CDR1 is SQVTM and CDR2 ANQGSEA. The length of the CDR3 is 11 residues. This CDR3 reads CSVDRYNEQFF. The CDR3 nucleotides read TGCAGCGTTGACAGGTACAATGAGCAGTTCTTC.